Listed below are T cell receptor beta chains from one sample, sequenced in a study of blood T cell repertoires in COVID-19. TCRdb's copy holds only in-frame clones and misses some; the assay was immunoSEQ multiplex PCR. The sample has 70,000 or so clones, around 80% seen once. Material for sequencing was peripheral blood. These TCRs come from a human donor in a cohort sampled during active COVID-19. The CDR3 runs from the conserved cysteine through the conserved F or W. The D gene is left open where the match is weak. The size of a clone is reported for some rows only, either as once, few or many, or as a class for expanded clones.

V gene	clone size	D gene	J gene	CDR3 length	CDR3 protein	CDR3 DNA
TRBV19	few	TRBD1	TRBJ1-2	15	CASTRRTGGIRGYTF	TGTGCCAGCACTCGCCGGACAGGGGGAATTCGTGGCTACACCTTC
TRBV2	.	.	TRBJ1-6	18	CASSGRRQSSSYNSPLHF	TGTGCCAGCAGTGGGAGGCGGCAGTCGTCCTCCTATAATTCACCCCTCCACTTT
TRBV27	once	TRBD1	TRBJ2-7	12	CASRDRGYEQYF	TGTGCCAGCAGAGACAGGGGTTACGAGCAGTACTTC
TRBV3-1/TRBV3-2	.	TRBD1	TRBJ1-2	14	CASSQDWTGGGYTF	TGTGCCAGCAGCCAAGACTGGACAGGGGGTGGCTACACCTTC
TRBV7-3	.	.	TRBJ1-1	13	CASSFETTTEAFF	TGTGCCAGCAGCTTCGAGACGACAACTGAAGCTTTCTTT
TRBV27	.	TRBD2	TRBJ2-7	16	CASSLSGRGGSYEQYF	TGTGCCAGCAGTCTAAGCGGCCGCGGGGGCTCCTACGAGCAGTACTTC
TRBV4-1	.	TRBD2	TRBJ2-5	18	CASSQLLAGGPFGETQYF	TGCGCCAGCAGCCAACTTCTAGCGGGGGGGCCGTTTGGAGAGACCCAGTACTTC
TRBV6-5	.	.	TRBJ2-2	14	CASTPTGEAGELFF	TGTGCCAGCACCCCCACAGGGGAGGCCGGGGAGCTGTTTTTT
TRBV5-6	.	.	TRBJ1-5	14	CASSSTETPQPQHF	TGTGCCAGCAGCTCGACAGAAACACCTCAGCCCCAGCATTTT
TRBV5-1	.	.	TRBJ2-1	14	CASSLENPYNEQFF	TGCGCCAGCAGCTTAGAGAACCCCTACAATGAGCAGTTCTTC
TRBV6-1	few	.	TRBJ2-7	13	CASSEEASHEQYF	TGTGCCAGCAGTGAGGAGGCGTCCCACGAGCAGTACTTC
TRBV10-2	once	.	TRBJ2-7	13	CASSGDTSYEQYF	TGCGCCAGCAGTGGAGATACTTCCTACGAGCAGTACTTC